These 2 T cell receptor beta chains originate from one sample sequenced in a study of CD8+CD57+ T cells in acquired aplastic anemia. According to the study, genomic DNA was the template for TCR beta VDJ and CDR3 profiling. TCRdb independently ran MiXCR on the reads; one entry per CDR3 protein. The sample carries fewer than 200,000 distinct CDR3 sequences, roughly 48% recorded once. All sequencing subjects had displayed CD8+CD57+ cell expansion on flow cytometry. The source material was sorted CD4+, CD8+, or CD8+CD57+ T cells (not recorded which) from PBMCs. These receptors were obtained from a human donor with aplastic anemia.

The gene calls are TRBV29-1 and TRBJ2-7; 10 bases map to TRBD2. This CDR3 has 13 amino acids. CDR1 and CDR2 from the germline V gene are SQVTM and ANQGSEA. The CDR3 is CSAGLAAGIEQYF. DNA of the CDR3: TGCAGTGCCGGACTAGCGGCTGGCATCGAGCAGTACTTC.

This clonotype was seen repeatedly, ten times or more. The CDR3 sequence: CASSQGEVNTEAFF. The CDR3 coding sequence is TGCGCCAGCAGCCAAGGCGAGGTGAACACTGAAGCTTTCTTT. The V call is TRBV4-1, the J call TRBJ1-1; D gene ambiguous. Germline V gene lookup returns CDR1 MGHRA and CDR2 YSYEKL. V was clipped by 1 base and J by 0 bases, with 6 bases between them. This CDR3 has 14 residues.